Listed here are 30 T cell receptor beta chains from one sample, sequenced in a study of shared clonotypes between healthy human individuals. The data were produced by immunoSEQ multiplex PCR, yet TCRdb's version contains in-frame clones alone and is incomplete. The table shows a few million clones, with approximately 94% occurring only once. The material sequenced was naive CD4+ T cells sorted from blood. Subset indicated: CD45RA+ positively selected. Receptors were obtained from a young man in good health.

The chain links TRBV2 to TRBJ1-1; 7 bases line up with TRBD1. The germline V gene encodes CDR1 SNHLY and CDR2 FYNNEI. The V segment lost 7 bases and the J segment 5 bases; nucleotides outside the gene matches: 10. The CDR3 has 14 amino acids. CDR3 DNA sequence: TGTGCCAGCACCTTCTTAGAGACAGGGACTGAAGCTTTCTTT. Translation: CASTFLETGTEAFF.

V gene TRBV28 combines with J gene TRBJ1-3, with 10 positions matching TRBD1. The V segment lost 3 bases and the J segment 2 bases; nucleotides outside the gene matches: 1. Germline V gene data show CDR1 as MDHEN and CDR2 as SYDVKM. CDR3 length equals 15 residues. The CDR3 nucleotides are TGTGCCAGCAGTTTGGGACAGGGGACTGGAAACACCATATATTTT. Translation: CASSLGQGTGNTIYF. The full variable domain, in which reference TRBV28 and TRBJ1-3 provide the parts outside the CDR3, is DVKVTQSSRYLVKRTGEKVFLECVQDMDHENMFWYRQDPGLGLRLIYFSYDVKMKEKGDIPEGYSVSREKKERFSLILESASTNQTSMYLCASSLGQGTGNTIYFGEGSWLTVV.

This chain uses TRBV7-9 with TRBJ1-1; D ambiguous. Trimming left V 2 bases short and J 0 bases short, with 7 bases between. Germline loops: CDR1 SEHNR, CDR2 FQNEAQ (reference sequence). The CDR3 is 14 residues long. CDR3 in amino acids: CASSLKKMNTEAFF. The CDR3 DNA sequence: TGTGCCAGCAGCTTAAAAAAAATGAACACTGAAGCTTTCTTT.

J is TRBJ1-2 and V is TRBV9; D gene ambiguous. This CDR3 spans 13 amino acids. CDR1 is SGDLS and CDR2 is YYNGEE in the germline V gene. Trimming took 4 bases from V and 1 from J, leaving 8 bases between them. The CDR3 DNA follows: TGTGCCAGCAGCCCAGACATTAACTATGGCTACACCTTC. Translation gives CASSPDINYGYTF.

CDR3 amino acids: CASSPSGTGPQHF. Written as DNA, the CDR3 is TGTGCCAGCAGCCCCTCCGGGACAGGGCCCCAGCATTTT. V usage is TRBV7-2 and J usage is TRBJ1-5; 8 nucleotides agree with TRBD1. V lost 5 bases and J lost 9; bases outside the gene matches: 6. Germline V gene data show CDR1 as SGHTA and CDR2 as FQGNSA. This CDR3 is 13 amino acids long.

This clone was picked up one time. The CDR3 loop is CASSHPTRQAPLLAGGQETQYF. CDR3 nucleotides: TGCGCCAGCAGTCATCCAACCCGACAGGCCCCTCTACTAGCGGGAGGCCAAGAGACCCAGTACTTC. The rearrangement uses TRBV23-1 and TRBJ2-5; 12 bases fit TRBD2. TRBV23-1 is annotated as an ORF whose role is uncertain. This CDR3 region has 22 residues. V shed 3 bases and J 1 base; nucleotides not matched to a gene: 21.

V is TRBV7-9 and J is TRBJ1-4; TRBD1 is a possible D gene (5 bases). The germline V and J ends were trimmed by 6 bases and 3 bases, with 20 bases remaining between them. The CDR3 length is 17 residues. Germline V gives CDR1 SEHNR, CDR2 FQNEAQ (reference sequence). In DNA form, the CDR3 reads TGTGCCAGCAGTAGTGGGGCAGGAGCGTCCGCTAATGAAAAACTGTTTTTT. Encoded protein: CASSSGAGASANEKLFF.

This rearrangement joins TRBV6-5 to TRBJ1-2; D possibly corresponds to TRBD1 (5 bases). CDR3 length: 15 residues. Trimming stripped 0 bases from V and 6 bases from J, with 14 bases between. Germline CDR1 reads MNHEY; CDR2 reads SVGAGI. The CDR3 spells CASSYSANRGNGYTF. The CDR3 DNA reads as TGTGCCAGCAGTTACTCGGCAAACCGGGGGAATGGCTACACCTTC.

The chain links TRBV27 to TRBJ1-1; D is perhaps TRBD1 (6 bases). CDR1 is MNHEY, CDR2 SMNVEV, per germline (reference sequence). V lost 3 bases, J lost 6 bases, and 20 bases lay in between. This CDR3 is 16 amino acids long. Here the CDR3 DNA reads TGTGCCAGCAGTTTCAACCGACAGGTGCCGGTCTCTGAAGCTTTCTTT. Translating it yields CASSFNRQVPVSEAFF.

The rearrangement uses TRBV9 and TRBJ1-5; no clear D. This CDR3 region has 13 residues. Germline V CDR1 and CDR2: SGDLS, YYNGEE. Between the trimmed V and J ends, which lost 2 bases and 3 bases, there was a span of 6 bases. The CDR3 protein is CASSVFDNQPQHF. The DNA for the CDR3 is TGTGCCAGCAGCGTCTTCGACAATCAGCCCCAGCATTTT.

The chain employs TRBV30 and TRBJ2-2; 9 bases map to TRBD1. The CDR3 sequence is 14 residues long. Germline V gives CDR1 GTSNPN, CDR2 SVGIG (reference sequence). The V gene end was trimmed by 2 bases and the J gene end by 7 bases; junction bases not matched to a gene: 5. The chain's CDR3 is CAWSPGTGFGELFF. The CDR3 DNA reads TGTGCCTGGAGTCCCGGGACAGGGTTCGGGGAGCTGTTTTTT.

V gene TRBV28 combines with J gene TRBJ1-2; no clear D. Trimming removed 5 bases from V and 4 bases from J, with 14 bases in between. Germline V CDR1 and CDR2: MDHEN, SYDVKM. The CDR3 extends over 14 amino acids. The CDR3 region is CASSPSREPYGYTF. Written as DNA, the CDR3 is TGTGCCAGCAGTCCCTCCAGAGAGCCCTATGGCTACACCTTC.

The rearrangement joins TRBV30 to TRBJ2-7; D is undetermined. This CDR3 spans 13 amino acids. Per germline, CDR1 GTSNPN and CDR2 SVGIG (reference sequence). Trimming removed 2 bases at V and 4 bases at J, with 12 bases between. CDR3 protein: CAWSSGSLYEQYF. CDR3 in DNA: TGTGCCTGGAGTTCCGGTAGCTTATACGAGCAGTACTTC.

The chain combines TRBV25-1 with TRBJ2-1, with 11 bases lining up with TRBD1. With 6 bases clipped from V and 4 bases from J, the junction kept 11 bases outside the gene matches. Germline V gene sequence: CDR1 MGHDK, CDR2 SYGVNS. This CDR3 has 17 residues. CDR3 in amino acids: CASSRTGGSVFYNEQFF. CDR3 DNA: TGTGCCAGCAGCCGGACAGGGGGCTCAGTCTTTTACAATGAGCAGTTCTTC. Full variable domain (missing parts from reference TRBV25-1 and TRBJ2-1): EADIYQTPRYLVIGTGKKITLECSQTMGHDKMYWYQQDPGMELHLIHYSYGVNSTEKGDLSSESTVSRIRTEHFPLTLESARPSHTSQYLCASSRTGGSVFYNEQFFGPGTRLTVL.

This chain uses TRBV4-1 with TRBJ2-2, with 9 bases identical to TRBD1. Germline V gives CDR1 MGHRA, CDR2 YSYEKL. The V gene end was trimmed by 1 base and the J gene end by 5 bases; junction bases not matched to a gene: 5. The CDR3 consists of 16 residues. For the CDR3, the DNA is TGCGCCAGCAGCCAAGGGGACAGGGCTAAGACCGGGGAGCTGTTTTTT. It translates to CASSQGDRAKTGELFF.

The chain carries TRBV6-1 and TRBJ2-7, with TRBD1 matching 9 bases. The V gene end was trimmed by 6 bases and the J gene end by 4 bases; junction bases not matched to a gene: 7. This CDR3 is 14 amino acids long. The germline V gene encodes CDR1 MNHNS and CDR2 SASEGT. The CDR3 sequence is CASRIGQGRYEQYF. The CDR3 DNA sequence: TGTGCCAGCAGGATAGGACAGGGGAGGTACGAGCAGTACTTC.

The chain joins TRBV9 to TRBJ1-3; D unresolved. Per the germline V gene, CDR1 is SGDLS and CDR2 is YYNGEE. This CDR3 region has 17 residues. V lost 0 bases, J lost 0 bases, and 13 bases lay in between. CDR3 sequence: CASSVDQGPLSGNTIYF. CDR3 sequence (DNA): TGTGCCAGCAGCGTAGATCAAGGTCCCCTCTCTGGAAACACCATATATTTT.

The rearrangement links TRBV27 to TRBJ2-7; a possible D gene is TRBD2 (6 bases). Per germline, CDR1 MNHEY and CDR2 SMNVEV (reference sequence). The length of the CDR3 is 14 residues. V lost 3 bases and J lost 0, with 9 bases in between. The CDR3: CASSFKGLSYEQYF. CDR3 sequence (DNA): TGTGCCAGCAGTTTTAAGGGACTCTCCTACGAGCAGTACTTC.

V usage is TRBV5-1 and J usage is TRBJ2-6; D may be TRBD2 (6 bases). Germline V gene data show CDR1 as SGHRS and CDR2 as YFSETQ. V lost 0 bases to trimming and J lost 0 bases, with 19 bases between them. The CDR3 is 20 amino acids. The CDR3 sequence is CASSLASRVADPSGANVLTF. CDR3 in DNA: TGCGCCAGCAGCTTGGCGTCTAGGGTAGCGGACCCCTCTGGGGCCAACGTCCTGACTTTC.

This clone has only one observation. One end of the junction is discordant with germline, which a read error may explain. As DNA, the CDR3 is TGTGCCTGGAGTGTAAGTAGGAGGCAGGGCGAGTCGAGCTTC. It specifies CAWSVSRRQGESSF. This chain joins TRBV30 and TRBJ1-2; tentatively, D is TRBD1 (5 bases). Germline-derived CDR1 and CDR2 are GTSNPN and SVGIG (reference sequence). There are 14 residues in the CDR3.

This clone was seen just once. The V gene is TRBV19, the J gene TRBJ1-3; no clear D. The CDR3 runs to 13 residues. V was pared by 11 bases and J by 0 bases, with 11 bases between. The germline V gene has CDR1 LNHDA and CDR2 SQIVND (reference sequence). CDR3 sequence: CARWPHSGNTIYF. The DNA for the CDR3 is TGTGCCCGGTGGCCGCACTCTGGAAACACCATATATTTT. The variable domain in full, with the rest retrieved from reference TRBV19 and TRBJ1-3, is DGGITQSPKYLFRKEGQNVTLSCEQNLNHDAMYWYRQDPGQGLRLIYYSQIVNDFQKGDIAEGYSVSREKKESFPLTVTSAQKNPTAFYLCARWPHSGNTIYFGEGSWLTVV.

The V and J genes are TRBV11-2 and TRBJ2-1, with 8 bases lining up with TRBD2. After removal of 1 base from V and 7 bases from J, the junction contained 6 bases not matched to a gene. The CDR3 sequence is 15 residues long. Germline CDR1 and CDR2: SGHAT and FQNNGV. The chain's CDR3 is CASSLGPGGYNEQFF. CDR3 DNA sequence: TGTGCCAGCAGCTTAGGGCCGGGGGGGTATAATGAGCAGTTCTTC.

This chain uses TRBV7-9 with TRBJ1-2; TRBD1 aligns across 7 bases. V shed 4 bases, J shed 1 base, and the junction held 0 bases outside the gene matches. Looked up from germline, CDR1 is SEHNR and CDR2 is FQNEAQ (reference sequence). This CDR3 has 13 residues. In DNA form, the CDR3 reads TGTGCCAGCAGCTACAGGGGTAACTATGGCTACACCTTC. It encodes CASSYRGNYGYTF.

A note on this clone: A junction end diverges from the germline sequence, so it may reflect a read error. This rearrangement joins TRBV7-7 to TRBJ1-2; no definite D call. The CDR3 covers 13 residues. Germline loops: CDR1 SSHAT, CDR2 FNYEAQ (reference sequence). The CDR3 DNA sequence: TGTGCTAGCAGCCCGGACGGTAACTATGGCTACACCTTC. Its translation: CASSPDGNYGYTF.

This clone has only one observation. The chain employs TRBV5-1 and TRBJ2-7; 8 nucleotides agree with TRBD2. With V trimmed by 0 bases and J by 0 bases, 2 bases remained unmatched. The CDR3 totals 15 residues. Per the germline V gene, CDR1 is SGHRS and CDR2 is YFSETQ. The CDR3 protein is CASSLASGYSYEQYF. In DNA form, the CDR3 reads TGCGCCAGCAGCTTGGCTAGCGGGTACTCCTACGAGCAGTACTTC.

The CDR3 DNA reads TGTGCCAGCAGCTTAGCAGGTCGGTTGGTAGGATCCACAGATACGCAGTATTTT. Protein sequence: CASSLAGRLVGSTDTQYF. The chain uses TRBV7-2 and TRBJ2-3; no clear D. Looked up from germline, CDR1 is SGHTA and CDR2 is FQGNSA. The germline V and J ends were trimmed by 0 bases and 2 bases, with 18 bases remaining between them. CDR3 length: 18 residues.

This clone has only a few counts. V and J are TRBV19 and TRBJ2-7; D might be TRBD1 (6 bases). The CDR3 extends over 15 amino acids. CDR1 is LNHDA, CDR2 SQIVND, per germline (reference sequence). Trimming pared 3 bases from V and 0 bases from J, leaving 12 bases between. The CDR3 is CASSIGTGSSYEQYF. CDR3 nucleotide sequence: TGTGCCAGTAGTATCGGAACAGGGAGCTCCTACGAGCAGTACTTC.

Worth noting for this clone: The same CDR3 arises from other DNA sequences in this sample as well. This chain links TRBV5-1 with TRBJ2-2; 8 bases align to TRBD2. Germline V CDR1 and CDR2: SGHRS, YFSETQ. CDR3 length: 15 amino acids. The V and J ends lost 4 bases and 5 bases, in that order; junction bases with no gene match: 7. The CDR3 loop reads CASSPSGSGTGELFF. CDR3 nucleotide sequence: TGCGCCAGCAGCCCCAGCGGGAGCGGAACCGGGGAGCTGTTTTTT.

The chain uses TRBV19 and TRBJ1-4; no definite D call. The CDR3 is 14 residues long. Germline V gene data show CDR1 as LNHDA and CDR2 as SQIVND (reference sequence). Trimming stripped 6 bases from V and 6 bases from J, with 14 bases between. Here the CDR3 reads CASSDPGLYEKLFF. CDR3 DNA: TGTGCCAGTAGCGACCCAGGTTTATATGAAAAACTGTTTTTT.

The chain couples TRBV14 to TRBJ2-7, with D possibly TRBD2 on 7 matching bases. Germline assignment: CDR1 SGHDN and CDR2 FVKESK. Trimming took 4 bases from V and 2 from J, leaving 9 bases between them. The CDR3 consists of 13 residues. CDR3 sequence (DNA): TGTGCCAGCAGCCGGGGGGGCCCCTACGAGCAGTACTTC. Amino acids: CASSRGGPYEQYF. Full variable domain (outside the CDR3, taken from reference TRBV14 and TRBJ2-7): EAGVTQFPSHSVIEKGQTVTLRCDPISGHDNLYWYRRVMGKEIKFLLHFVKESKQDESGMPNNRFLAERTGGTYSTLKVQPAELEDSGVYFCASSRGGPYEQYFGPGTRLTVT.